Below, 3 T cell receptor beta chains from the same sample are listed, as sequenced in a study. TCRdb itself ran the RT-PCR reads through MiXCR, one entry per CDR3 protein. This table holds almost 700,000 distinct CDR3 sequences, 13% to 15% found once. Sequencing input: memory CD4+ T cells from blood. The receptors originated from a female donor in good health, serving as a healthy control.

This clonotype occurred many times. J is TRBJ2-1 and V is TRBV7-2, with D tentatively TRBD2 (6 bases). The V gene lost 8 bases and the J gene lost 9 bases, with 17 bases spanning the gap. Germline V lookup: CDR1 SGHTA, CDR2 FQGNSA. The CDR3 runs to 13 residues. The CDR3 bases are TGTGCCAGCCACGTCCGGAGGGTGGGTGAGCAGTTCTTC. This gives the protein CASHVRRVGEQFF. Full variable domain (remainder filled in from reference TRBV7-2 and TRBJ2-1): GAGVSQSPSNKVTEKGKDVELRCDPISGHTALYWYRQSLGQGLEFLIYFQGNSAPDKSGLPSDRFSAERTGGSVSTLTIQRTQQEDSAVYLCASHVRRVGEQFFGPGTRLTVL.

The rearrangement uses TRBV27 and TRBJ1-2, with D perhaps TRBD1 (5 bases). CDR3 length equals 13 residues. Trimming removed 6 bases from V and 8 bases from J, with 16 bases in between. Germline CDR1 is MNHEY and CDR2 is SMNVEV (reference sequence). The CDR3 bases are TGTGCCAGCAGCCCCCAGGGAAGGGGAGGCTACACCTTC. This codes for CASSPQGRGGYTF.

This clonotype was seen a handful of times. The chain couples TRBV20-1 to TRBJ2-7, with TRBD2 matching over 11 bases. The CDR3 loop spans 14 amino acids. Germline CDR1 DFQATT, CDR2 SNEGSKA (reference sequence). The junction had 4 bases not matched to a gene; V was cut back by 0 bases and J by 6 bases. The CDR3 DNA sequence: TGCAGTGCTAGAGACCTTAGCGGGAGGGGCGAGCAGTACTTC. Protein product: CSARDLSGRGEQYF.